Below, 4 T cell receptor beta chains from the same sample are listed, as sequenced in a study of immune cell composition in non-small cell lung cancer. TCRdb's copy holds only in-frame clones and misses some; the assay was immunoSEQ multiplex PCR. The sample lists over 1,500 clones, roughly 80% occurring once. The sample also formed part of further work on CD4 T cells in lung cancer.

The sample was lung tumor tissue. The origin of the receptors is a human donor with non-small cell lung cancer.

The gene calls are TRBV19 and TRBJ2-5; D might be TRBD1 (5 bases). The V gene lost 9 bases and the J gene lost 5 bases, with 16 bases spanning the gap. CDR3 length: 13 amino acids. Germline assignment: CDR1 LNHDA and CDR2 SQIVND (reference sequence). Here the CDR3 DNA reads TGTGCCAGCCTTAGGGGTCGCGCGGAGACCCAGTACTTC. It codes for CASLRGRAETQYF.

This clone appeared once. J is TRBJ1-1 and V is TRBV4-1; D is ambiguous. The ends were cut back, 2 bases at V and 4 bases at J, with 17 bases in the middle. CDR1 is MGHRA, CDR2 YSYEKL, per germline. CDR3 size: 16 residues. The CDR3 region has the DNA TGCGCCAGCAGCCAACTTGTGACTCCCCTGGGCACTGAAGCTTTCTTT. Protein product: CASSQLVTPLGTEAFF.

The chain uses TRBV6-1 and TRBJ1-5; 8 positions match TRBD1. The CDR3 covers 16 residues. Germline CDR1 reads MNHNS; CDR2 reads SASEGT. After removal of 4 bases from V and 7 bases from J, the junction contained 12 bases not matched to a gene. CDR3: CASSGTGYARGQPQHF. The CDR3 DNA follows: TGTGCCAGCAGTGGGACAGGGTACGCGCGGGGACAGCCCCAGCATTTT.

This chain uses TRBV20-1 with TRBJ2-2; D not resolved. CDR1 is DFQATT, CDR2 SNEGSKA, per germline (reference sequence). The CDR3 runs 11 residues. Deletions cut 2 bases from V and 7 bases from J, with 5 bases between. CDR3 amino acids: CSARYNGELFF. The CDR3 DNA reads TGCAGTGCTAGATACAACGGGGAGCTGTTTTTT.